The sequence of this T cell receptor beta chain was determined in a study of tumor and adjacent non-tumor tissue in lung cancer. Whole-study context: Patients were aged about 30 to 85, approximately 11 men and 4 to 6 women, stage I to III. Samples averaged around 4.2 million productive TCRbeta reads each. The study's findings and limits: Top 100 clones took a larger repertoire share in normal lung.

This sample's RNA came from whole unsorted tissue. The count of this clonotype is one. No antigen is known for it. Germline values: CDR1 SGHDN, CDR2 FVKESK. V lost 5 bases to trimming and J lost 1 base; unmatched junction nucleotides: 7. CDR3 length: 17 residues. The library came from three nested PCR rounds adapted from ARM-PCR protocols. TCRdb itself ran the multiplex PCR reads through MiXCR, one entry per CDR3 protein. Of about 78,000 distinct CDR3 sequences listed, 75% to 90% were seen once; the top ten hold about an eighth. Specimen: lung tumor tissue. This clonotype was sampled from a woman aged 45-65 years with non-small cell lung cancer. J is TRBJ2-5 and V is TRBV14, with TRBD2 matching 13 bases. This CDR3 reads CASSRRLAGGFQETQYF. CDR3 DNA sequence: TGTGCCAGCAGCAGACGACTAGCGGGAGGATTCCAAGAGACCCAGTACTTC.